These T cell receptor beta chains were read from a single sample in a study of blood T cell repertoires in COVID-19. Sequenced by immunoSEQ multiplex PCR; TCRdb stores in-frame clones only, minus some. The sample holds about 100,000 clones; roughly 90% are singletons and the top ten take 0.85% to 1%. The sample comprised peripheral blood. The origin of the receptors is a man in his 60s with acute or convalescent COVID-19. The CDR3 runs from the conserved cysteine through the conserved F or W. The D gene is left open where the match is weak. The size of a clone is reported for some rows only, either as once, few or many, or as a class for expanded clones.

J: TRBJ2-7; V: TRBV20-1; D: .; size: .; CDR3: CSASFRGSSYEQYF; DNA: TGCAGTGCTAGTTTCAGGGGAAGCTCCTACGAGCAGTACTTC
J: TRBJ1-1; V: TRBV2; D: .; size: .; CDR3: CASSFFRSAEGGAFF; DNA: TGTGCCAGCAGTTTCTTCAGGTCCGCCGAAGGAGGAGCTTTCTTT
J: TRBJ2-3; V: TRBV15; D: .; size: once; CDR3: CATSPHLSGTDTQYF; DNA: TGTGCCACCAGCCCTCATCTAAGCGGCACAGATACGCAGTATTTT
J: TRBJ2-7; V: TRBV20-1; D: .; size: .; CDR3: CSALLRYEQYF; DNA: TGCAGTGCTCTTCTTCGCTACGAGCAGTACTTC
J: TRBJ2-1; V: TRBV19; D: TRBD1; size: .; CDR3: CASREPGQGARQFF; DNA: TGTGCCAGTAGAGAACCGGGACAGGGGGCCAGGCAGTTCTTC
J: TRBJ2-3; V: TRBV10-3; D: .; size: .; CDR3: CAISGSGESPPDTQYF; DNA: TGTGCCATCAGTGGATCGGGGGAGAGCCCCCCAGATACGCAGTATTTT
J: TRBJ2-5; V: TRBV30; D: .; size: .; CDR3: CAWSVKGAGPSQYF; DNA: TGTGCCTGGAGTGTAAAGGGGGCGGGGCCGTCCCAGTACTTC
J: TRBJ2-1; V: TRBV10-3; D: .; size: .; CDR3: CAIRPGSSRSRSYNEQFF; DNA: TGTGCCATCAGACCCGGGTCTAGCCGATCGCGATCCTACAATGAGCAGTTCTTC
J: TRBJ1-2; V: TRBV7-2; D: .; size: .; CDR3: CASSLNRDSMVYGYTF; DNA: TGTGCCAGCAGCTTGAATAGGGACTCAATGGTTTATGGCTACACCTTC
J: TRBJ1-2; V: TRBV19; D: .; size: .; CDR3: CASSRQSGYNGYTF; DNA: TGTGCCAGTAGTAGGCAATCAGGGTATAATGGCTACACCTTC
J: TRBJ2-5; V: TRBV29-1; D: TRBD1; size: once; CDR3: CSVEGTPRGRETQYF; DNA: TGCAGCGTTGAAGGCACCCCCAGGGGGCGAGAGACCCAGTACTTC
J: TRBJ2-4; V: TRBV6-5; D: .; size: .; CDR3: CASSYGRKGENIQYF; DNA: TGTGCCAGCAGTTACGGCAGAAAGGGGGAAAACATTCAGTACTTC
J: TRBJ2-3; V: TRBV6-1; D: .; size: .; CDR3: CASSEVLGGATDTQYF; DNA: TGTGCCAGCAGTGAAGTTTTAGGGGGGGCCACAGATACGCAGTATTTT
J: TRBJ2-2; V: TRBV10-3; D: .; size: .; CDR3: CASYGGTNTGELFF; DNA: TGTGCCAGTTACGGGGGAACGAACACCGGGGAGCTGTTTTTT
J: TRBJ1-1; V: TRBV12-3/TRBV12-4; D: .; size: few; CDR3: CASRGLMNTEAFF; DNA: TGTGCCAGCAGGGGGCTGATGAACACTGAAGCTTTCTTT
J: TRBJ2-3; V: TRBV3-1/TRBV3-2; D: .; size: .; CDR3: CASSQVGTTDTQYF; DNA: TGTGCCAGCAGCCAAGTAGGGACTACAGATACGCAGTATTTT
J: TRBJ2-7; V: TRBV5-1; D: .; size: .; CDR3: CASSLDSTSYEQYF; DNA: TGCGCCAGCAGCTTAGACAGTACCTCCTACGAGCAGTACTTC
J: TRBJ1-5; V: TRBV28; D: .; size: few; CDR3: CASRRIAWDIDQPQHF; DNA: TGTGCCAGCAGACGAATAGCGTGGGACATAGATCAGCCCCAGCATTTT
J: TRBJ1-4; V: TRBV6-6; D: TRBD1; size: .; CDR3: CASRLPGQGAEKLFF; DNA: TGTGCCAGCAGATTACCTGGACAGGGAGCTGAAAAACTGTTTTTT
J: TRBJ2-3; V: TRBV14; D: TRBD1; size: few; CDR3: CASSHRQGSSDTQYF; DNA: TGTGCCAGCAGCCACCGACAGGGGAGCTCAGATACGCAGTATTTT
J: TRBJ1-1; V: TRBV27; D: .; size: .; CDR3: CASSLSPGTNTEAFF; DNA: TGTGCCAGCAGTTTGTCGCCAGGGACTAACACTGAAGCTTTCTTT
J: TRBJ2-3; V: TRBV2; D: .; size: .; CDR3: CASSRLRGTDTQYF; DNA: TGTGCCAGCTCGCGGTTAAGGGGGACAGATACGCAGTATTTT
J: TRBJ1-2; V: TRBV28; D: .; size: .; CDR3: CASRWTANYGYTF; DNA: TGTGCCAGCAGGTGGACAGCTAACTATGGCTACACCTTC
J: TRBJ1-2; V: TRBV5-1; D: .; size: once; CDR3: CASSFGAAQGGYGYTF; DNA: TGCGCCAGCAGCTTTGGGGCCGCTCAGGGAGGGTATGGCTACACCTTC
J: TRBJ1-2; V: TRBV2; D: TRBD1; size: .; CDR3: CASSDRVIQNGYTF; DNA: TGTGCCAGCTCGGACAGGGTGATACAGAATGGCTACACCTTC
J: TRBJ1-6; V: TRBV3-1/TRBV3-2; D: TRBD1; size: .; CDR3: CASSQVPPTGGGWSPLHF; DNA: TGTGCCAGCAGCCAAGTGCCCCCAACCGGAGGGGGCTGGTCACCCCTCCACTTT
J: TRBJ2-1; V: TRBV6-5; D: TRBD1; size: .; CDR3: CASRADRTGSNEQFF; DNA: TGTGCCAGCAGGGCAGACAGGACAGGGAGCAATGAGCAGTTCTTC
J: TRBJ1-2; V: TRBV5-1; D: TRBD1; size: .; CDR3: CASSSDRGGYGYTF; DNA: TGCGCCAGCAGCTCGGACAGGGGAGGCTATGGCTACACCTTC
J: TRBJ2-1; V: TRBV19; D: .; size: .; CDR3: CASNGDPYNEQFF; DNA: TGTGCCAGCAACGGAGACCCCTACAATGAGCAGTTCTTC
J: TRBJ2-3; V: TRBV28; D: .; size: .; CDR3: CASSIRDFTDTQYF; DNA: TGTGCCAGCAGTATCCGGGACTTCACAGATACGCAGTATTTT
J: TRBJ2-2; V: TRBV28; D: TRBD2; size: .; CDR3: CASTRGGTGELFF; DNA: TGTGCCAGCACCCGCGGGGGCACCGGGGAGCTGTTTTTT
J: TRBJ1-4; V: TRBV6-6; D: TRBD1; size: .; CDR3: CASSRGDSTGGNEKLFF; DNA: TGTGCCAGCAGTCGGGGTGATTCGACAGGGGGCAACGAAAAACTGTTTTTT
J: TRBJ1-2; V: TRBV10-1; D: TRBD1; size: .; CDR3: CVCHGQGIGYTF; DNA: TGCGTTTGCCATGGACAGGGTATTGGCTACACCTTC
J: TRBJ2-1; V: TRBV5-1; D: .; size: .; CDR3: CASSLEAGGNEQFF; DNA: TGCGCCAGCAGCTTGGAGGCAGGGGGGAATGAGCAGTTCTTC
J: TRBJ1-2; V: TRBV19; D: .; size: once; CDR3: CASSIVAGLNYGYTF; DNA: TGTGCCAGTAGTATAGTAGCAGGGCTCAACTATGGCTACACCTTC
J: TRBJ1-1; V: TRBV9; D: .; size: once; CDR3: CASSVGIQDRRDTEAFF; DNA: TGTGCCAGCAGCGTAGGGATACAGGACCGGAGGGACACTGAAGCTTTCTTT
J: TRBJ1-2; V: TRBV29-1; D: TRBD1; size: .; CDR3: CSAQGADYGYTF; DNA: TGCAGCGCTCAGGGGGCGGACTATGGCTACACCTTC
J: TRBJ1-6; V: TRBV2; D: TRBD1; size: .; CDR3: CASSWTGHGNSPLHF; DNA: TGTGCCAGCAGTTGGACAGGCCACGGGAATTCACCCCTCCACTTT
J: TRBJ2-2; V: TRBV7-8; D: .; size: .; CDR3: CASSPGLRDTGELFF; DNA: TGTGCCAGCAGCCCGGGACTGCGGGACACCGGGGAGCTGTTTTTT